The 5 T cell receptor beta chains reported below all come from one sample, sequenced in a study of Ad26.COV2.S vaccination and SARS-CoV-2 variants. Sample treatment: some 19 received Ad26.COV2.S at low or high dose, single or two shots; about 5 received placebo; per-sample allocation not given. Collection of the samples took place on day 63 after the first injection of vaccine or placebo. Clones were read by immunoSEQ multiplex PCR, and TCRdb kept only the in-frame ones, dropping some. The sample holds some 290,000 clones, roughly 80% seen once. The material sequenced was peripheral blood, taken in a trial of Ad26.COV2.S vaccine versus placebo. Source of these receptors: a person between 18 and 65 years old who received the Ad26.COV2.S COVID-19 vaccine or a placebo.

The V gene is TRBV28, the J gene TRBJ1-2, with D maybe TRBD1 (5 bases). The CDR3 contains 13 residues. Germline V gene sequence: CDR1 MDHEN, CDR2 SYDVKM. The V end was cut by 6 bases, the J end by 4 bases, with 12 bases between. This CDR3 reads CASSQTGVYGYTF. The CDR3 DNA follows: TGTGCCAGCAGCCAGACGGGGGTCTATGGCTACACCTTC.

This clone occurred once. The genes are TRBV5-1 and TRBJ1-4, with D tentatively TRBD1 (6 bases). Trimming left V 4 bases short and J 7 bases short, with 20 bases between. The germline V gene has CDR1 SGHRS and CDR2 YFSETQ. The length of the CDR3 is 16 residues. The CDR3 here is CASSLGAGGRGEKLFF. The CDR3, as DNA: TGCGCCAGCAGCCTGGGTGCTGGGGGGCGCGGTGAAAAACTGTTTTTT.

This chain joins TRBV7-3 and TRBJ2-3; D perhaps matches TRBD1 (5 bases). The CDR3 loop spans 14 amino acids. Trimming left V 5 bases short and J 7 bases short, with 16 bases between. CDR1 and CDR2 (germline): SGHTA, FQGTGA. CDR3 in amino acids: CASSPTGKAHTQYF. The CDR3 bases are TGTGCCAGCAGCCCTACAGGAAAAGCCCATACGCAGTATTTT.

This rearrangement joins TRBV2 to TRBJ1-2; 7 bases fit TRBD1. Germline lookup yields CDR1 SNHLY and CDR2 FYNNEI. Trimming cost V 6 bases and J 0 bases; bases outside gene matches: 4. The CDR3 runs 14 residues. For the CDR3, the DNA is TGTGCCAGCAGCGACAGGGTGTCTAACTATGGCTACACCTTC. Protein: CASSDRVSNYGYTF.

This rearrangement joins TRBV7-3 to TRBJ2-1; D is uncertain. The CDR3 extends over 13 amino acids. The V gene lost 2 bases and the J gene lost 4 bases, with 6 bases spanning the gap. Germline CDR1 SGHTA, CDR2 FQGTGA. The CDR3 sequence: CASSLAAYNEQFF. In nucleotides, the CDR3 is TGTGCCAGCAGCTTAGCAGCATACAATGAGCAGTTCTTC.